What follows are 25 T cell receptor beta chains derived from one specimen sequenced in a study of cytomegalovirus exposure and HLA in healthy donors. Amplification used 60 Vbeta primers and 13 Jbeta primers. This table comes from immunoSEQ multiplex PCR, and its TCRdb copy is limited to in-frame clones, with some not included. The sample consists of about 140,000 clones, more than 60% of them appearing once. Sequencing was performed on PBMCs. These receptors all come from a female donor in good health and CMV-seronegative.

J is TRBJ1-1 and V is TRBV19; D not resolved. This CDR3 comprises 14 residues. Trimming removed 0 bases at V and 1 base at J, with 6 bases between. From germline, CDR1 is LNHDA and CDR2 SQIVND (reference sequence). CDR3 sequence: CASSIERRNTEAFF. The CDR3 region has the DNA TGTGCCAGTAGTATAGAGCGGAGGAACACTGAAGCTTTCTTT. Complete variable domain (other parts from reference TRBV19 and TRBJ1-1): DGGITQSPKYLFRKEGQNVTLSCEQNLNHDAMYWYRQDPGQGLRLIYYSQIVNDFQKGDIAEGYSVSREKKESFPLTVTSAQKNPTAFYLCASSIERRNTEAFFGQGTRLTVV.

On this clone itself: Other DNA sequences in the same sample also yield this CDR3. The chain uses TRBV7-9 and TRBJ2-5; D unresolved. CDR3 length: 11 residues. V lost 5 bases and J lost 1, with 2 bases in between. CDR1 and CDR2 from the germline V gene are SEHNR and FQNEAQ (reference sequence). The CDR3 here is CASSLQETQYF. For the CDR3, the DNA is TGTGCCAGCAGCCTCCAAGAGACCCAGTACTTC.

Only one count was recorded for this clone. The chain carries TRBV19 and TRBJ2-5; D is possibly TRBD2 (6 bases). CDR1 and CDR2 from the germline V gene are LNHDA and SQIVND (reference sequence). V lost 2 bases and J lost 4, with 8 bases in between. This CDR3 spans 13 amino acids. CDR3 in DNA: TGTGCCAGTAGTATACAGGGAGGAGAGACCCAGTACTTC. Protein sequence: CASSIQGGETQYF.

The V gene is TRBV14, the J gene TRBJ2-1; no clear D gene. The CDR3 is 12 residues long. The V end was cut by 0 bases, the J end by 9 bases, with 6 bases between. CDR1 and CDR2 from the germline V gene are SGHDN and FVKESK. The CDR3 protein is CASSQDLSEQFF. CDR3 sequence (DNA): TGTGCCAGCAGCCAAGATCTTAGTGAGCAGTTCTTC.

The V and J genes are TRBV7-8 and TRBJ1-5; D is possibly TRBD1 (5 bases). Germline CDR1 is SGHVS and CDR2 is FQNEAQ. The ends were cut back, 5 bases at V and 7 bases at J, with 21 bases in the middle. The length of the CDR3 is 16 residues. Written as DNA, the CDR3 is TGTGCCAGCAGCCCCTACTTGAGTCAGGGCCAGCAGCCCCAGCATTTT. It codes for CASSPYLSQGQQPQHF.

This clone was observed once. The CDR3 loop is CASSFLGDSQVYGYTF. The DNA of the CDR3 is TGTGCCAGCAGTTTTCTGGGGGACAGCCAAGTCTATGGCTACACCTTC. This chain uses TRBV28 with TRBJ1-2; TRBD1 matches at 7 bases. Germline CDR1 is MDHEN and CDR2 is SYDVKM. Germline trimming cut 3 bases from V and 4 bases from J; bases unmatched to any gene: 11. This CDR3 region has 16 residues.

The chain carries TRBV19 and TRBJ2-7, with TRBD1 matching over 10 bases. V lost 3 bases, J lost 5 bases, and 4 bases stayed unmatched. The germline CDR1 and CDR2 sequences are LNHDA and SQIVND (reference sequence). CDR3 length equals 14 residues. CDR3 DNA sequence: TGTGCCAGTAGTATTAGGGACAGGGGCGACGAGCAGTACTTC. Translated: CASSIRDRGDEQYF. Complete variable domain (other parts from reference TRBV19 and TRBJ2-7): DGGITQSPKYLFRKEGQNVTLSCEQNLNHDAMYWYRQDPGQGLRLIYYSQIVNDFQKGDIAEGYSVSREKKESFPLTVTSAQKNPTAFYLCASSIRDRGDEQYFGPGTRLTVT.

This clone showed up just once. The CDR3 nucleotides are TGTGCCAGCAGCGGGAAACTAGCGGGAGTTCCTAATGAGCAGTTCTTC. Protein: CASSGKLAGVPNEQFF. This chain uses TRBV7-9 with TRBJ2-1; 11 bases agree with TRBD2. Germline CDR1 and CDR2: SEHNR and FQNEAQ (reference sequence). Trimming at V came to 5 bases and at J to 7 bases, leaving 10 bases not matched to a gene. The CDR3 covers 16 residues.

The chain has TRBV27 and TRBJ2-1, with 10 bases lining up with TRBD1. The CDR3 loop spans 16 amino acids. Unmatched junction bases numbered 5, after V lost 0 bases and J lost 6 bases. Germline CDR1 MNHEY, CDR2 SMNVEV (reference sequence). CDR3: CASSLSRDRGRNEQFF. The CDR3 region has the DNA TGTGCCAGCAGTTTATCGCGGGACAGGGGTCGCAATGAGCAGTTCTTC.

The chain employs TRBV9 and TRBJ2-2; D ambiguous. Trimming removed 0 bases at V and 1 base at J, with 7 bases between. Germline CDR1 SGDLS, CDR2 YYNGEE. The CDR3 consists of 15 residues. The CDR3 sequence is CASSVETKNTGELFF. The CDR3 DNA sequence: TGTGCCAGCAGCGTAGAAACAAAGAACACCGGGGAGCTGTTTTTT.

This clone was recorded once. The chain is built from TRBV11-3 and TRBJ2-1; TRBD2 is a possible D gene (6 bases). Per the germline V gene, CDR1 is SGHNT and CDR2 is YENEEA. The CDR3 is 17 residues long. The germline V and J ends were trimmed by 5 bases and 4 bases, with 21 bases remaining between them. The CDR3 coding sequence is TGTGCCAGCAGCCCAGCCCGTCGGGAGCCCCTATACAATGAGCAGTTCTTC. It yields the protein CASSPARREPLYNEQFF.

This clone was counted between two and nine times. The rearrangement joins TRBV11-3 to TRBJ2-7; maybe TRBD2 (5 bases). Germline V gene lookup returns CDR1 SGHNT and CDR2 YENEEA. The germline V and J ends were trimmed by 5 bases and 4 bases, with 6 bases remaining between them. CDR3 length equals 11 residues. CDR3 nucleotides: TGTGCCAGCAGCGAGCGGTACGAGCAGTACTTC. This gives the protein CASSERYEQYF. Complete variable domain (other parts from reference TRBV11-3 and TRBJ2-7): EAGVVQSPRYKIIEKKQPVAFWCNPISGHNTLYWYLQNLGQGPELLIRYENEEAVDDSQLPKDRFSAERLKGVDSTLKIQPAELGDSAVYLCASSERYEQYFGPGTRLTVT.

The chain couples TRBV14 to TRBJ1-2, with a possible D match to TRBD1 (5 bases). Germline CDR1 reads SGHDN; CDR2 reads FVKESK. The CDR3 extends over 15 amino acids. The V gene lost 2 bases and the J gene lost 6 bases, with 16 bases spanning the gap. CDR3 residues: CASSQKVGALDGYTF. CDR3 nucleotides: TGTGCCAGCAGCCAAAAAGTAGGGGCGCTTGATGGCTACACCTTC. Full variable domain (remainder filled in from reference TRBV14 and TRBJ1-2): EAGVTQFPSHSVIEKGQTVTLRCDPISGHDNLYWYRRVMGKEIKFLLHFVKESKQDESGMPNNRFLAERTGGTYSTLKVQPAELEDSGVYFCASSQKVGALDGYTFGSGTRLTVV.

This chain joins TRBV18 and TRBJ2-3; 9 positions agree with TRBD2. CDR1 is KGHSH, CDR2 LQKENI, per germline. The CDR3 is made up of 15 amino acids. With V trimmed by 3 bases and J by 6 bases, 7 bases remained unmatched. The CDR3 loop is CASSPGSGGSDTQYF. In DNA form, the CDR3 reads TGTGCCAGCTCACCGGGTAGCGGGGGCTCTGATACGCAGTATTTT.

The genes are TRBV4-2 and TRBJ2-7; TRBD1 matches at 7 bases. The CDR3 is 12 amino acids. The ends lost 5 bases at V and 5 bases at J; junction bases unmatched: 3. Germline CDR1 and CDR2: LGHNA and YNFKEQ. The DNA for the CDR3 is TGTGCCAGCAGCACAGGGGTTAACGAGCAGTACTTC. Amino acid sequence: CASSTGVNEQYF.

The chain carries TRBV6-1 and TRBJ1-2; 10 bases are a match to TRBD1. V lost 1 base, J lost 4 bases, and 3 bases stayed unmatched. Germline V gene data show CDR1 as MNHNS and CDR2 as SASEGT. This CDR3 has 15 amino acids. CDR3 loop: CASSEGTGGVYGYTF. In DNA form, the CDR3 reads TGTGCCAGCAGTGAAGGGACAGGGGGTGTCTATGGCTACACCTTC.

V is TRBV5-5 and J is TRBJ1-1; 8 nucleotides line up with TRBD1. CDR1 and CDR2 (germline): SGHKS, YYEKEE (reference sequence). The CDR3 has 12 amino acids. Unmatched junction bases numbered 5, after V lost 3 bases and J lost 10 bases. The CDR3 sequence: CASSSDREVAFF. The CDR3 nucleotides read TGTGCCAGCAGCTCGGACAGGGAGGTAGCTTTCTTT.

V and J are TRBV7-9 and TRBJ1-1; TRBD1 might be the D (6 bases). The germline CDR1 and CDR2 sequences are SEHNR and FQNEAQ (reference sequence). The CDR3 spans 13 residues. V was shortened by 1 base and J by 10 bases, with 13 bases between the two germline ends. The CDR3 loop reads CASSLGSPGVAFF. CDR3 in DNA: TGTGCCAGCAGCTTAGGCAGCCCAGGGGTAGCTTTCTTT.

The chain uses TRBV28 and TRBJ1-2; D unresolved. Trimming shortened V by 6 bases and J by 2 bases, and 16 bases separated the two germline ends. The CDR3 is made up of 15 amino acids. Germline V gene lookup returns CDR1 MDHEN and CDR2 SYDVKM. This chain's CDR3 is CASRSRGGINYGYTF. Written as DNA, the CDR3 is TGTGCCAGCAGATCCCGGGGAGGGATAAACTATGGCTACACCTTC.

V and J are TRBV9 and TRBJ2-7; 10 nucleotides align to TRBD1. Germline values: CDR1 SGDLS, CDR2 YYNGEE. The CDR3 is 14 residues long. Trimming cost V 7 bases and J 2 bases; bases outside gene matches: 6. The CDR3 sequence is CASHPGTGAYEQYF. CDR3 DNA: TGTGCCAGCCATCCCGGGACAGGGGCCTACGAGCAGTACTTC.

This chain uses TRBV6-1 with TRBJ2-1; a possible D gene is TRBD2 (5 bases). The CDR3 is 16 amino acids. The germline CDR1 and CDR2 sequences are MNHNS and SASEGT. Between the trimmed V and J ends, which lost 2 bases and 10 bases, there was a span of 21 bases. The CDR3 region has the DNA TGTGCCAGCAGTGAATACCTGGCTAGCATCGTCGCCGAGCAGTTCTTC. This encodes CASSEYLASIVAEQFF.

This clone was found once. A read error may produce the germline difference seen at one junction end. The chain carries TRBV9 and TRBJ1-2; TRBD1 is a possible D gene (5 bases). Germline-derived CDR1 and CDR2 are SGDLS and YYNGEE. There are 15 residues in the CDR3. The CDR3 sequence: CASSVADGRQYDYTF. CDR3 sequence (DNA): TGTGCCAGCAGCGTAGCTGACGGTCGACAGTATGACTACACCTTC.

This clone was counted only a few times. The chain joins TRBV28 to TRBJ2-7; the D gene is possibly TRBD1 (6 bases). V lost 5 bases and J lost 3, with 8 bases in between. Per germline, CDR1 MDHEN and CDR2 SYDVKM. The CDR3 extends over 12 amino acids. CDR3 protein: CASSRGIYEQYF. CDR3 bases: TGTGCCAGCAGTAGGGGGATCTACGAGCAGTACTTC.

This clone was seen only once. The J gene is TRBJ2-1, the V gene TRBV10-2; D gene unclear. This CDR3 is 14 amino acids long. Deletions cut 0 bases from V and 5 bases from J, with 8 bases between. From germline, CDR1 is WSHSY and CDR2 SAAADI. The CDR3 region is CASSESTLNNEQFF. The CDR3 nucleotides are TGCGCCAGCAGTGAGTCGACTCTCAACAATGAGCAGTTCTTC.

This sequence joins TRBV2 and TRBJ2-3; D is perhaps TRBD1 (5 bases). V lost 4 bases and J 6 bases, leaving 17 bases between the germline ends. The germline CDR1 and CDR2 sequences are SNHLY and FYNNEI. This CDR3 contains 15 residues. The CDR3 protein is CASSVDHATVDTQYF. CDR3 DNA: TGTGCCAGCAGTGTCGACCATGCGACAGTTGATACGCAGTATTTT.